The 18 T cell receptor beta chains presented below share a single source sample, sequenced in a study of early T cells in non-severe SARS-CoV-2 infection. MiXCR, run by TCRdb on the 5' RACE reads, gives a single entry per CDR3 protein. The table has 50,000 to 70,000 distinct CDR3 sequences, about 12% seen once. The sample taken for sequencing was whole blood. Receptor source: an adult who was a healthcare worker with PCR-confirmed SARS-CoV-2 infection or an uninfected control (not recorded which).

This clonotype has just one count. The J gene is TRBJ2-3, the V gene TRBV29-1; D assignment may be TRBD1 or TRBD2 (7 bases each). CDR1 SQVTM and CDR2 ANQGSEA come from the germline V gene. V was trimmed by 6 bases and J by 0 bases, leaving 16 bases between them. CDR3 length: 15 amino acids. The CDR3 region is CSVINRGGSTDTQYF. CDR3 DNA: TGCAGCGTCATCAACAGGGGAGGGAGCACAGATACGCAGTATTTT.

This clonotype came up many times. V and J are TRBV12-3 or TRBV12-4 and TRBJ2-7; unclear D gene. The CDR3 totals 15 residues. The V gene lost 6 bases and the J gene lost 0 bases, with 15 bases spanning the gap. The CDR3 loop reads CASSLSTPYSYEQYF. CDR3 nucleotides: TGTGCCAGCAGCTTATCGACACCATACTCCTACGAGCAGTACTTC.

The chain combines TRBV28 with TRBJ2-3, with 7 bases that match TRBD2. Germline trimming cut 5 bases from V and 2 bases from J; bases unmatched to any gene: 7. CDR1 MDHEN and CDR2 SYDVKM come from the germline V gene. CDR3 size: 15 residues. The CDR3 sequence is CASSPSGRVTDTQYF. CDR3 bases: TGTGCCAGCAGTCCTAGCGGACGAGTCACAGATACGCAGTATTTT. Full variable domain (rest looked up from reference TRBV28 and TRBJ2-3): DVKVTQSSRYLVKRTGEKVFLECVQDMDHENMFWYRQDPGLGLRLIYFSYDVKMKEKGDIPEGYSVSREKKERFSLILESASTNQTSMYLCASSPSGRVTDTQYFGPGTRLTVL.

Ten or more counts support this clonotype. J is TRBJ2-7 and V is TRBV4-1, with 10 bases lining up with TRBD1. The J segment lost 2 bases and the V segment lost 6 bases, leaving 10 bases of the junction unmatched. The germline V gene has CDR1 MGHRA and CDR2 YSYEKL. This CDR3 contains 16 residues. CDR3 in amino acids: CASSPIFGTGAYEQYF. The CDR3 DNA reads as TGCGCCAGCAGTCCTATCTTCGGGACAGGGGCCTACGAGCAGTACTTC.

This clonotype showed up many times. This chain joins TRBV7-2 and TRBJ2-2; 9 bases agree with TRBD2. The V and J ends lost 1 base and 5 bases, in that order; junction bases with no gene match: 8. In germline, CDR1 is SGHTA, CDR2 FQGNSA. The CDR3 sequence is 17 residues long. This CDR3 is CASSLGRAGGPTGELFF. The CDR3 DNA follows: TGTGCCAGCAGCTTAGGCCGCGCGGGGGGGCCGACCGGGGAGCTGTTTTTT.

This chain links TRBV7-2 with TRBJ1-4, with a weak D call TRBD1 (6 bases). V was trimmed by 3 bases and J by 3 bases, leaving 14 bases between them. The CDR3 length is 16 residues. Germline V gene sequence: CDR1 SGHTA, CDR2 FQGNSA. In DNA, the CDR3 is TGTGCCAGCAGCTTTCCGGGCCAGGGGCCTAATGAAAAACTGTTTTTT. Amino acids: CASSFPGQGPNEKLFF. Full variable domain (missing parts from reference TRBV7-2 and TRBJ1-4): GAGVSQSPSNKVTEKGKDVELRCDPISGHTALYWYRQSLGQGLEFLIYFQGNSAPDKSGLPSDRFSAERTGGSVSTLTIQRTQQEDSAVYLCASSFPGQGPNEKLFFGSGTQLSVL.

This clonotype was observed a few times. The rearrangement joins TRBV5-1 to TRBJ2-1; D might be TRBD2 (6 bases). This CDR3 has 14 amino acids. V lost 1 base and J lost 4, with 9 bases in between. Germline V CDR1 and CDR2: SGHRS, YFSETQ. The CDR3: CASSLQEGYNEQFF. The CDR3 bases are TGCGCCAGCAGCTTGCAGGAGGGATACAATGAGCAGTTCTTC.

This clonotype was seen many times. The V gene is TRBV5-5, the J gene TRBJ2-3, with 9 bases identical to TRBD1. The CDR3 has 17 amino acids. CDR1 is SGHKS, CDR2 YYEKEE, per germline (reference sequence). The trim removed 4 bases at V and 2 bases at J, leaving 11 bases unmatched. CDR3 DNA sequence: TGTGCCAGCAGCGTGCTCAACCGGGACAGGGCCACAGATACGCAGTATTTT. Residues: CASSVLNRDRATDTQYF.

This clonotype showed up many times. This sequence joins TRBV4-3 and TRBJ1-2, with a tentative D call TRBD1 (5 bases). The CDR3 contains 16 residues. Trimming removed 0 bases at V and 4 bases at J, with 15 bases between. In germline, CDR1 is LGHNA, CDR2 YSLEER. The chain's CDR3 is CASSQEGPGRSYGYTF. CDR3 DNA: TGCGCCAGCAGCCAAGAGGGACCCGGGAGGAGCTATGGCTACACCTTC.

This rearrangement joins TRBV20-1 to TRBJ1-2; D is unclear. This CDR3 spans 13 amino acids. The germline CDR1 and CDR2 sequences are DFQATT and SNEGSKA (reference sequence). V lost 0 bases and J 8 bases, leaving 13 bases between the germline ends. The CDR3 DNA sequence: TGCAGTGCTAGAGATCCTTACCTGATCGGCTACACCTTC. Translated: CSARDPYLIGYTF.

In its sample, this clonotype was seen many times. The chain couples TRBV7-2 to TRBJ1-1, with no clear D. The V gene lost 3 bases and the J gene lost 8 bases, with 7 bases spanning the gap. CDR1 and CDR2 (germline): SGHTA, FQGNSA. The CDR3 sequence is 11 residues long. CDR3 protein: CASSFASEAFF. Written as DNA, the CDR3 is TGTGCCAGCAGCTTCGCCTCGGAAGCTTTCTTT.

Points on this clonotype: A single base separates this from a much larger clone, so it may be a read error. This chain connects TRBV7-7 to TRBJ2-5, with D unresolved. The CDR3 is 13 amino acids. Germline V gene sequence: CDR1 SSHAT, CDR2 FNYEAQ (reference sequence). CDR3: CASSYSTEKTQYF. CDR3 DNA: TGTGCTAGCAGCTACTCGACCGAAAAGACCCAGTACTTC.

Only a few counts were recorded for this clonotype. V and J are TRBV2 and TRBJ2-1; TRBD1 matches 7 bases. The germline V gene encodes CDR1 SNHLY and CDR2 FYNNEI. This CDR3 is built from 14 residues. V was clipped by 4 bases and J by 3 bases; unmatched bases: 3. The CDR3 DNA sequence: TGTGCCAGCAGTGGGGACAGAGGCTACAATGAGCAGTTCTTC. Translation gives CASSGDRGYNEQFF.

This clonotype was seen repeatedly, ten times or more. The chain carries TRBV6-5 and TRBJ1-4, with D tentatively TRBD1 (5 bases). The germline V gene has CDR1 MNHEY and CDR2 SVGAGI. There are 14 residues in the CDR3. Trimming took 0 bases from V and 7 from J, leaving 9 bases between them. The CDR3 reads CASSYSRRGEKLFF. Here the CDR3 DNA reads TGTGCCAGCAGTTACTCGAGGAGGGGTGAAAAACTGTTTTTT.

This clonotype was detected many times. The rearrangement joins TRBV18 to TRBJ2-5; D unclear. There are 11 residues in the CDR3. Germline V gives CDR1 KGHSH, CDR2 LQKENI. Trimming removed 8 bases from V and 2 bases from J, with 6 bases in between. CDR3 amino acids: CASSPQETQYF. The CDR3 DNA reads TGTGCCAGCAGCCCTCAAGAGACCCAGTACTTC.

The CDR3: CASSKSGVNNEQFF. Here the CDR3 DNA reads TGTGCCAGCAGCAAGAGCGGGGTGAACAATGAGCAGTTCTTC. This chain connects TRBV7-2 to TRBJ2-1; 7 bases line up with TRBD2. There are 14 residues in the CDR3. The germline CDR1 and CDR2 sequences are SGHTA and FQGNSA. J gave up 5 bases and V 5 bases, and 6 bases lay outside the gene matches. Full variable domain (rest looked up from reference TRBV7-2 and TRBJ2-1): GAGVSQSPSNKVTEKGKDVELRCDPISGHTALYWYRQSLGQGLEFLIYFQGNSAPDKSGLPSDRFSAERTGGSVSTLTIQRTQQEDSAVYLCASSKSGVNNEQFFGPGTRLTVL.

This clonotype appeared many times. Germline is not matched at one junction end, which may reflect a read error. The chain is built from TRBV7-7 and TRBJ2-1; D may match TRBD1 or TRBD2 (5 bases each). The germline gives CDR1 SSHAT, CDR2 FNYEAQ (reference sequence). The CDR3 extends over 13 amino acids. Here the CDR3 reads CASSYIGGNEQFF. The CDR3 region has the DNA TGTGCTAGCAGCTATATTGGGGGCAATGAGCAGTTCTTC.

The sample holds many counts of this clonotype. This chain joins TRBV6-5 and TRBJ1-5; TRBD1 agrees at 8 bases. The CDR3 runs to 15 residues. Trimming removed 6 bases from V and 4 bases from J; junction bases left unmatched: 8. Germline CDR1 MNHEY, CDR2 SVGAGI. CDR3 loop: CASSPDRGSNQPQHF. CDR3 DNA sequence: TGTGCCAGCAGCCCTGACAGGGGTAGTAATCAGCCCCAGCATTTT.